This entry lists 23 T cell receptor beta chains sequenced from one sample in a study of T cell repertoires in cytomegalovirus infection. Their cognate antigens are unknown. TCRdb redid the calling of the reads with MiXCR, one entry per CDR3 protein. Of 300,000 to 400,000 distinct CDR3 sequences listed, just under 30% are singletons. The sample here was cultured PBMCs, taken from culture after CMV antigen stimulation. Source of these receptors: a human donor in good health (CMV status not recorded). Some clones in this sample may be carry-over from other donors' samples.

The chain couples TRBV19 to TRBJ2-1, with 12 bases aligning to TRBD2. The junction had 7 bases not matched to a gene; V was cut back by 8 bases and J by 2 bases. Germline-derived CDR1 and CDR2 are LNHDA and SQIVND (reference sequence). The CDR3 is 16 amino acids. The CDR3 loop reads CASGSSGRAPYNEQFF. Here the CDR3 DNA reads TGTGCCAGTGGATCTAGCGGGAGGGCCCCCTACAATGAGCAGTTCTTC.

In this sample, this clonotype turned up a few times. This chain uses TRBV12-3 or TRBV12-4 with TRBJ1-1, with D hard to call. V gave up 3 bases and J gave up 6 bases, with 11 bases separating them. The CDR3 consists of 13 residues. DNA of the CDR3: TGTGCCAGCAGTTTTCTGACCCAACCTGAAGCTTTCTTT. Translated, it gives CASSFLTQPEAFF.

The chain is built from TRBV5-5 and TRBJ2-5; no definite D call. CDR1 and CDR2 (germline): SGHKS, YYEKEE (reference sequence). The CDR3 loop spans 12 amino acids. V was trimmed by 5 bases and J by 2 bases, leaving 7 bases between them. The CDR3 DNA reads TGTGCCAGCAGTGCAGATCAAGAGACCCAGTACTTC. Protein product: CASSADQETQYF.

The count of this clonotype is one. The CDR3, as DNA: TGTGCCACCAGCAGAGATCGCGCAGTCTCCACTGAAGCTTTCTTT. Amino acid sequence: CATSRDRAVSTEAFF. J is TRBJ1-1 and V is TRBV15; D call uncertain. This CDR3 spans 15 amino acids. Germline V gene sequence: CDR1 LNHNV, CDR2 YYDKDF (reference sequence). V was clipped by 0 bases and J by 4 bases, with 12 bases between them.

The table lists this clonotype with a few counts. J is TRBJ2-2 and V is TRBV7-9; D unresolved. This CDR3 comprises 13 residues. Trimming took 6 bases from V and 6 from J, leaving 11 bases between them. The germline V gene has CDR1 SEHNR and CDR2 FQNEAQ (reference sequence). DNA of the CDR3: TGTGCCAGCAGTACCGCATTATCCGGGGAGCTGTTTTTT. Its translation is CASSTALSGELFF.

The rearrangement uses TRBV12-3 or TRBV12-4 and TRBJ2-2; TRBD2 is a possible D gene (6 bases). V gave up 5 bases and J gave up 2 bases, with 15 bases separating them. The CDR3 covers 16 residues. The CDR3 nucleotides read TGTGCCAGCAGTCCAACTAGCATCTCAAACACCGGGGAGCTGTTTTTT. The encoded protein is CASSPTSISNTGELFF.

This clonotype was counted at least ten times. V gene TRBV7-2 combines with J gene TRBJ2-1; tentatively, D is TRBD2 (7 bases). Deletions cut 5 bases from V and 10 bases from J, with 12 bases between. The CDR3 totals 12 residues. CDR1 is SGHTA and CDR2 is FQGNSA in the germline V gene. CDR3 nucleotides: TGTGCCAGCAGCGGGGGGGCGTGGGAGCAGTTCTTC. Its translation: CASSGGAWEQFF.

This clonotype was detected many times. The chain employs TRBV7-2 and TRBJ1-1; a possible D gene is TRBD1 (6 bases). Germline V CDR1 and CDR2: SGHTA, FQGNSA. The CDR3 consists of 15 residues. V lost 5 bases and J lost 0, with 13 bases in between. The CDR3 sequence is CASSPGGGMNTEAFF. CDR3 nucleotides: TGTGCCAGCAGCCCCGGCGGGGGCATGAACACTGAAGCTTTCTTT.

This clonotype has only one observation. The chain uses TRBV18 and TRBJ1-1; D might be TRBD1 (6 bases). The CDR3 has 15 amino acids. Germline V CDR1 and CDR2: KGHSH, LQKENI. V was shortened by 6 bases and J by 0 bases, with 14 bases between the two germline ends. The CDR3 DNA follows: TGTGCCAGCTCGCGGGAGGGGGGAATGAACACTGAAGCTTTCTTT. Translated: CASSREGGMNTEAFF.

The chain joins TRBV20-1 to TRBJ2-2; a possible D gene is TRBD2 (6 bases). Germline V gives CDR1 DFQATT, CDR2 SNEGSKA (reference sequence). Trimming took 0 bases from V and 1 from J, leaving 12 bases between them. This CDR3 contains 16 residues. The CDR3 spells CSARDLRGGNTGELFF. In DNA form, the CDR3 reads TGCAGTGCTAGAGATTTAAGGGGAGGGAACACCGGGGAGCTGTTTTTT.

This clonotype qualifies as medium-sized. This chain connects TRBV7-2 to TRBJ1-2; D uncertain. Germline lookup yields CDR1 SGHTA and CDR2 FQGNSA. CDR3 length: 13 amino acids. The V end was cut by 6 bases, the J end by 8 bases, with 16 bases between. CDR3 sequence: CASRDPGVWGYTF. DNA of the CDR3: TGTGCCAGCAGGGATCCTGGTGTGTGGGGCTACACCTTC.

This clonotype was seen a few times. This chain joins TRBV7-3 and TRBJ2-3; D remains ambiguous. The CDR3 consists of 16 residues. The V end lost 2 bases, the J end lost 0 bases, and 12 bases lay between the germline ends. Germline V gene sequence: CDR1 SGHTA, CDR2 FQGTGA. The CDR3 region is CASSLGQATSTDTQYF. DNA of the CDR3: TGTGCCAGCAGCTTAGGGCAGGCCACTAGCACAGATACGCAGTATTTT.

The V gene is TRBV5-4, the J gene TRBJ2-2; 10 positions match TRBD1. Per the germline V gene, CDR1 is SGHNT and CDR2 is YYREEE (reference sequence). The V and J ends lost 3 bases and 6 bases, in that order; junction bases with no gene match: 8. The CDR3 runs 16 residues. The CDR3 coding sequence is TGTGCCAGCAGCTCCGGGACAGGGGATTTCGCCGGGGAGCTGTTTTTT. Protein: CASSSGTGDFAGELFF.

This clonotype appeared a few times. The genes are TRBV24-1 and TRBJ2-1, with D possibly being TRBD2 (6 bases). The CDR3 extends over 13 amino acids. Trimming cost V 5 bases and J 2 bases, with 6 bases left between them. Germline loops: CDR1 KGHDR, CDR2 SFDVKD. CDR3: CATSAGAYNEQFF. In DNA, the CDR3 is TGTGCCACCAGTGCGGGGGCCTACAATGAGCAGTTCTTC.

This clonotype was seen a few times. The chain joins TRBV12-3 or TRBV12-4 to TRBJ1-5; 8 positions agree with TRBD1. This CDR3 spans 14 amino acids. V lost 6 bases to trimming and J lost 3 bases; unmatched junction nucleotides: 4. CDR3 protein: CASSQGAPNQPQHF. CDR3 in DNA: TGTGCCAGCAGCCAGGGGGCGCCCAATCAGCCCCAGCATTTT.

This clonotype was counted a few times. CDR3 nucleotides: TGTGCCAGCAGCCGATTTCCCCCAGGGGAAGGCGGCGGTGGAAACATTCAGTACTTC. Residues: CASSRFPPGEGGGGNIQYF. The chain carries TRBV7-3 and TRBJ2-4, with TRBD1 as a possible D gene (6 bases). Germline assignment: CDR1 SGHTA and CDR2 FQGTGA. Trimming pared 5 bases from V and 6 bases from J, leaving 29 bases between. The CDR3 covers 19 residues.

V gene TRBV6-4 combines with J gene TRBJ2-1; TRBD2 agrees at 8 bases. The trim removed 0 bases at V and 4 bases at J, leaving 5 bases unmatched. CDR3 length: 16 residues. The V gene's germline CDR1 is MRHNA and CDR2 SNTAGT. The CDR3 DNA reads TGTGCCAGCAGTGACTCGAGGACTAGCCCTTACAATGAGCAGTTCTTC. It specifies CASSDSRTSPYNEQFF.

The J gene is TRBJ1-1, the V gene TRBV28; TRBD1 matches at 9 bases. V shed 6 bases and J 8 bases; nucleotides not matched to a gene: 4. Germline V CDR1 and CDR2: MDHEN, SYDVKM. CDR3 length equals 12 residues. CDR3 sequence: CASRETGGEAFF. The CDR3 region has the DNA TGTGCCAGCAGAGAGACAGGGGGGGAAGCTTTCTTT.

The gene calls are TRBV20-1 and TRBJ1-5; D remains unclear. Germline V gene lookup returns CDR1 DFQATT and CDR2 SNEGSKA (reference sequence). The CDR3 has 13 residues. Trimming pared 3 bases from V and 3 bases from J, leaving 9 bases between. CDR3 coding DNA: TGCAGTGCTAGGAGTATGAACAATCAGCCCCAGCATTTT. Its translation is CSARSMNNQPQHF.

V and J are TRBV19 and TRBJ2-5; 9 bases are shared with TRBD2. Germline CDR1 and CDR2: LNHDA and SQIVND (reference sequence). With 6 bases clipped from V and 2 bases from J, the junction kept 13 bases outside the gene matches. The CDR3 contains 17 residues. The CDR3 coding sequence is TGTGCCAGTAGGCGCCGGAGGGGTAGCGGGGGACAAGAGACCCAGTACTTC. It specifies CASRRRRGSGGQETQYF.

There are a few counts of this clonotype. The chain carries TRBV6-6 and TRBJ1-1; possible D gene TRBD1, 5 bases. Germline V gives CDR1 MNHNY, CDR2 SVGAGI (reference sequence). V lost 4 bases to trimming and J lost 0 bases, with 12 bases between them. The CDR3 covers 15 residues. This chain's CDR3 is CASSSTAQVNTEAFF. CDR3 DNA: TGTGCCAGCAGTTCCACGGCACAGGTGAACACTGAAGCTTTCTTT.

A few counts support this clonotype. The chain carries TRBV7-8 and TRBJ2-3, with 14 nucleotides matching TRBD2. Germline trimming cut 5 bases from V and 8 bases from J; bases unmatched to any gene: 6. The CDR3 is made up of 15 amino acids. Germline values: CDR1 SGHVS, CDR2 FQNEAQ. CDR3 in amino acids: CASSPGLAGVATQYF. The DNA for the CDR3 is TGTGCCAGCAGCCCGGGACTAGCGGGGGTGGCTACGCAGTATTTT. The variable domain in full, completed from reference TRBV7-8 and TRBJ2-3, reads GAGVSQSPRYKVAKRGQDVALRCDPISGHVSLFWYQQALGQGPEFLTYFQNEAQLDKSGLPSDRFFAERPEGSVSTLKIQRTQQEDSAVYLCASSPGLAGVATQYFGPGTRLTVL.

The sample holds many counts of this clonotype. The rearrangement uses TRBV7-8 and TRBJ2-3, with a possible D match to TRBD2 (6 bases). The germline V gene encodes CDR1 SGHVS and CDR2 FQNEAQ. V was shortened by 5 bases and J by 2 bases, with 20 bases between the two germline ends. There are 17 residues in the CDR3. CDR3 nucleotides: TGTGCCAGCAGCAACAAGTGGAGCGGGCTATTCACAGATACGCAGTATTTT. It encodes CASSNKWSGLFTDTQYF. Drawing the rest from reference TRBV7-8 and TRBJ2-3, the complete variable domain is GAGVSQSPRYKVAKRGQDVALRCDPISGHVSLFWYQQALGQGPEFLTYFQNEAQLDKSGLPSDRFFAERPEGSVSTLKIQRTQQEDSAVYLCASSNKWSGLFTDTQYFGPGTRLTVL.